These 26 T cell receptor beta chains came from one sample sequenced in a study of identifying expanded T cells in peripheral blood. The repertoire was sequenced with immunoSEQ multiplex PCR; TCRdb's copy has only in-frame clones and lacks some. Found here are tens of thousands of clones, around nine tenths of them singletons; the top ten hold about 3%. Sequences were obtained from blood. The receptors were sampled from a person aged 18 to 70 in good health.

The chain couples TRBV19 to TRBJ1-2; D is possibly TRBD1 (5 bases). Germline CDR1 LNHDA, CDR2 SQIVND (reference sequence). The V and J ends lost 5 bases and 4 bases respectively, with 11 bases between them. This CDR3 contains 13 residues. The CDR3 reads CASSRDRLYGYTF. The DNA of the CDR3 is TGTGCCAGTAGTCGGGACCGTCTCTATGGCTACACCTTC.

The chain joins TRBV28 to TRBJ2-7; TRBD2 matches 12 bases. V shed 4 bases, J shed 4 bases, and the junction held 11 bases outside the gene matches. This CDR3 has 17 residues. The germline gives CDR1 MDHEN, CDR2 SYDVKM. CDR3 coding DNA: TGTGCCAGCAGTTCCGATTTGTATCTAGCGGGAGGGTACGAGCAGTACTTC. Translation gives CASSSDLYLAGGYEQYF.

The V gene is TRBV5-5, the J gene TRBJ1-4; D not certain. Germline V gene sequence: CDR1 SGHKS, CDR2 YYEKEE (reference sequence). The CDR3 covers 14 residues. The ends were cut back, 1 base at V and 4 bases at J, with 8 bases in the middle. The CDR3 is CASSLLADNEKLFF. CDR3 nucleotides: TGTGCCAGCAGCTTGCTGGCAGATAATGAAAAACTGTTTTTT.

The chain couples TRBV19 to TRBJ1-1; 7 bases line up with TRBD1. Trimming removed 5 bases from V and 2 bases from J; junction bases left unmatched: 5. The CDR3 has 14 amino acids. The germline gives CDR1 LNHDA, CDR2 SQIVND (reference sequence). CDR3: CASSLYRGNTEAFF. CDR3 DNA sequence: TGTGCCAGTAGTCTCTACAGGGGTAACACTGAAGCTTTCTTT.

Only one count was recorded for this clone. The chain couples TRBV4-3 to TRBJ1-2; TRBD1 matches at 8 bases. V lost 0 bases, J lost 8 bases, and 5 bases stayed unmatched. Germline V gives CDR1 LGHNA, CDR2 YSLEER. The length of the CDR3 is 14 residues. CDR3 protein: CASSQDRGQDGYTF. Here the CDR3 DNA reads TGCGCCAGCAGCCAAGATCGGGGACAGGACGGCTACACCTTC.

The chain recombines TRBV5-3 with TRBJ1-5; possibly TRBD1 for D (6 bases). TRBV5-3 is noted as an ORF with a role that remains uncertain. The CDR3 covers 17 residues. Trimming shortened V by 9 bases and J by 2 bases, and 24 bases separated the two germline ends. The CDR3 region has the DNA TGTGCCACAAAACCTGGCAGGGGAGATAGGGGCAATCAGCCCCAGCATTTT. The encoded protein is CATKPGRGDRGNQPQHF.

By share, this clone counts as medium-sized. This sequence joins TRBV19 and TRBJ2-7, with TRBD1 matching 12 bases. The CDR3 totals 14 residues. The germline CDR1 and CDR2 sequences are LNHDA and SQIVND (reference sequence). V dropped 7 bases and J dropped 7; count of bases not matched to a gene: 8. The chain's CDR3 is CASKPGQGAGEQYF. The CDR3 DNA follows: TGTGCCAGTAAACCGGGACAGGGGGCGGGGGAGCAGTACTTC.

This sequence joins TRBV19 and TRBJ2-1, with 11 bases fitting TRBD2. CDR3 size: 15 residues. The germline gives CDR1 LNHDA, CDR2 SQIVND (reference sequence). Trimming at V came to 5 bases and at J to 9 bases, leaving 9 bases not matched to a gene. CDR3 in DNA: TGTGCCAGTAGTTATAGCGGGAGGGGATTAAGTGAGCAGTTCTTC. This translates into CASSYSGRGLSEQFF. The full variable domain, rest sourced from reference TRBV19 and TRBJ2-1, is DGGITQSPKYLFRKEGQNVTLSCEQNLNHDAMYWYRQDPGQGLRLIYYSQIVNDFQKGDIAEGYSVSREKKESFPLTVTSAQKNPTAFYLCASSYSGRGLSEQFFGPGTRLTVL.

This chain connects TRBV19 to TRBJ2-5, with 9 bases lining up with TRBD1. The CDR3 runs 15 residues. Losses at the gene ends were 5 bases for V and 5 bases for J; bases not matched to a gene: 9. Germline assignment: CDR1 LNHDA and CDR2 SQIVND (reference sequence). In DNA form, the CDR3 reads TGTGCCAGTAGTTTTCAACAGGGGGCAGGGGAGACCCAGTACTTC. This translates into CASSFQQGAGETQYF. The entire variable domain, with the rest obtained from reference TRBV19 and TRBJ2-5, is as follows: DGGITQSPKYLFRKEGQNVTLSCEQNLNHDAMYWYRQDPGQGLRLIYYSQIVNDFQKGDIAEGYSVSREKKESFPLTVTSAQKNPTAFYLCASSFQQGAGETQYFGPGTRLLVL.

The chain joins TRBV5-1 to TRBJ2-2; TRBD1 matches at 9 bases. V gave up 4 bases and J gave up 8 bases; unmatched junction bases: 12. Germline CDR1 reads SGHRS; CDR2 reads YFSETQ. The CDR3 is 16 residues long. The CDR3 is CASSMDRGGDSGELFF. Written as DNA, the CDR3 is TGCGCCAGCAGCATGGACAGGGGAGGCGATAGTGGGGAGCTGTTTTTT.

The chain links TRBV5-4 to TRBJ1-2, with 8 bases lining up with TRBD1. Germline CDR1 SGHNT, CDR2 YYREEE (reference sequence). This CDR3 is 13 amino acids long. Germline trimming cut 4 bases from V and 2 bases from J; bases unmatched to any gene: 1. The CDR3: CASSGDRNYGYTF. The CDR3 coding sequence is TGTGCCAGCAGCGGGGACAGGAACTATGGCTACACCTTC.

The rearrangement links TRBV5-1 to TRBJ2-7; D is unresolved. V lost 0 bases to trimming and J lost 4 bases, with 11 bases between them. Looked up from germline, CDR1 is SGHRS and CDR2 is YFSETQ. This CDR3 contains 14 residues. Written as DNA, the CDR3 is TGCGCCAGCAGCTTGGCCGGTGGTTTGTACGAGCAGTACTTC. Amino acids: CASSLAGGLYEQYF.

This chain connects TRBV29-1 to TRBJ1-2; D is uncertain. Germline CDR1 is SQVTM and CDR2 is ANQGSEA. The CDR3 covers 16 residues. Trimming left V 4 bases short and J 5 bases short, with 23 bases between. CDR3 bases: TGCAGCGTTGTCGGTTTCGATCCTCGTTCCTCTTATGGCTACACCTTC. Translating it yields CSVVGFDPRSSYGYTF.

This chain uses TRBV11-2 with TRBJ2-5, with D possibly matching TRBD1 (5 bases). The V gene's germline CDR1 is SGHAT and CDR2 FQNNGV. Between the trimmed V and J ends, which lost 6 bases and 8 bases, there was a span of 10 bases. The CDR3 has 11 residues. The CDR3: CASSLTGTQYF. CDR3 nucleotides: TGTGCCAGCAGTTTAACAGGAACCCAGTACTTC.

The chain is built from TRBV5-8 and TRBJ1-1, with D tentatively TRBD1 (5 bases). V was shortened by 0 bases and J by 0 bases, with 21 bases between the two germline ends. CDR1 and CDR2 (germline): SGHTS, YDEGEE. The CDR3 has 19 amino acids. The CDR3 is CASSLDRGFSDNMNTEAFF. CDR3 DNA: TGTGCCAGCAGCTTGGATCGGGGGTTCTCAGACAATATGAACACTGAAGCTTTCTTT.

This clone was seen only once. This chain uses TRBV27 with TRBJ2-4, with D perhaps matching TRBD2 (5 bases). In germline, CDR1 is MNHEY, CDR2 SMNVEV (reference sequence). The length of the CDR3 is 13 residues. V lost 5 bases to trimming and J lost 5 bases, with 10 bases between them. CDR3 DNA sequence: TGTGCCAGCAGTCCGGCCGGGGAAAACATTCAGTACTTC. Translation: CASSPAGENIQYF.

This clone was seen a few times. The chain couples TRBV18 to TRBJ1-6, with D unresolved. Per the germline V gene, CDR1 is KGHSH and CDR2 is LQKENI. The CDR3 is 15 amino acids. The V end lost 3 bases, the J end lost 6 bases, and 12 bases lay between the germline ends. CDR3 amino acids: CASSPVAGSNSPLHF. Written as DNA, the CDR3 is TGTGCCAGCTCACCGGTCGCGGGTTCTAATTCACCCCTCCACTTT.

The rearrangement links TRBV7-9 to TRBJ1-3; no reliable D call. Per the germline V gene, CDR1 is SEHNR and CDR2 is FQNEAQ (reference sequence). V lost 6 bases and J 8 bases, leaving 20 bases between the germline ends. The CDR3 runs 15 residues. The CDR3 reads CASSKTQVPGDTIYF. The CDR3 DNA is TGTGCCAGCAGTAAAACTCAGGTGCCCGGCGACACCATATATTTT.

J is TRBJ1-2 and V is TRBV15; D unclear. The V and J ends lost 0 bases and 4 bases respectively, with 12 bases between them. The CDR3 is 15 residues long. CDR1 and CDR2 from the germline V gene are LNHNV and YYDKDF (reference sequence). CDR3 amino acids: CATSREEESFYGYTF. The CDR3 DNA follows: TGTGCCACCAGCAGAGAGGAGGAGAGTTTCTATGGCTACACCTTC.

A remark on this clone: The junction departs from the called germline gene at one end, perhaps through a read error. The chain recombines TRBV7-7 with TRBJ2-7; D might be TRBD1 or TRBD2, each matching 5 bases. Germline CDR1 SSHAT, CDR2 FNYEAQ (reference sequence). The CDR3 is made up of 15 amino acids. CDR3 sequence reads: CASSYPRDRSYEQYF. The CDR3 DNA reads TGTGCTAGCAGCTACCCCCGGGACCGGTCCTACGAGCAGTACTTC. Full variable domain (rest looked up from reference TRBV7-7 and TRBJ2-7): GAGVSQSPRYKVTKRGQDVTLRCDPISSHATLYWYQQALGQGPEFLTYFNYEAQPDKSGLPSDRFSAERPEGSISTLTIQRTEQRDSAMYRCASSYPRDRSYEQYFGPGTRLTVT.

V is TRBV5-5 and J is TRBJ2-7; 8 bases agree with TRBD2. CDR1 SGHKS and CDR2 YYEKEE come from the germline V gene (reference sequence). CDR3 length equals 15 residues. The trim removed 1 base at V and 3 bases at J, leaving 6 bases unmatched. The CDR3 is CASSLLWRGDYEQYF. The CDR3 DNA reads TGTGCCAGCAGCTTGCTCTGGCGGGGGGACTACGAGCAGTACTTC.

The chain recombines TRBV13 with TRBJ1-1; tentative D call: TRBD1 (5 bases). This CDR3 region has 13 residues. The V gene's germline CDR1 is PRHDT and CDR2 FYEKMQ (reference sequence). The V gene lost 6 bases and the J gene lost 2 bases, with 10 bases spanning the gap. The CDR3 loop reads CASSGGPNTEAFF. CDR3 in DNA: TGTGCCAGCAGTGGGGGACCAAACACTGAAGCTTTCTTT. Full variable domain (outside the CDR3, taken from reference TRBV13 and TRBJ1-1): AAGVIQSPRHLIKEKRETATLKCYPIPRHDTVYWYQQGPGQDPQFLISFYEKMQSDKGSIPDRFSAQQFSDYHSELNMSSLELGDSALYFCASSGGPNTEAFFGQGTRLTVV.

Here the CDR3 DNA reads TGTGCCAGCAGTGTCTCCGAGCGCGACTACACCTTC. This codes for CASSVSERDYTF. This chain connects TRBV28 to TRBJ1-2; D gene uncertain. Per the germline V gene, CDR1 is MDHEN and CDR2 is SYDVKM. The CDR3 is 12 amino acids. With 5 bases removed from V and 10 bases from J, the gap between germline ends came to 14 bases.

This clone was observed once. The chain recombines TRBV5-4 with TRBJ2-7, with TRBD1 matching 7 bases. The CDR3 runs to 16 residues. V was clipped by 4 bases and J by 5 bases; unmatched bases: 15. Germline loops: CDR1 SGHNT, CDR2 YYREEE (reference sequence). This CDR3 is CASSRKTTGTINEQYF. The CDR3, as DNA: TGTGCCAGCAGCCGCAAAACGACAGGGACGATAAACGAGCAGTACTTC.

This clone was counted a few times. This sample includes further DNA sequences coding for the same CDR3. J is TRBJ2-7 and V is TRBV5-1; D gene uncertain. The V end was cut by 5 bases, the J end by 3 bases, with 6 bases between. CDR3 length: 11 amino acids. The germline CDR1 and CDR2 sequences are SGHRS and YFSETQ. CDR3 amino acids: CASRDGYEQYF. CDR3 bases: TGCGCCAGCAGGGACGGCTACGAGCAGTACTTC.

The chain carries TRBV7-6 and TRBJ2-3, with unresolved D. Trimming cost V 3 bases and J 1 base, with 2 bases left between them. The CDR3 extends over 12 amino acids. Germline V gene data show CDR1 as SGHVS and CDR2 as FNYEAQ. Here the CDR3 reads CASSLGTDTQYF. The DNA of the CDR3 is TGTGCCAGCAGCTTGGGCACAGATACGCAGTATTTT.